This passage covers 20 T cell receptor beta chains from one sample sequenced in a study of CD8 T cells in Susac syndrome. A quantity of about 0.45 to 1 ug RNA underwent reverse transcription using random hexamers. TCRdb redid the calling of the immunoSEQ multiplex PCR reads with MiXCR, one entry per CDR3 protein. The sample includes approximately 110,000 distinct CDR3 sequences, around 94% of them seen just once. Sequences were obtained from CD4+ T cells from PBMCs. These receptors came from a human donor in good health.

The chain employs TRBV29-1 and TRBJ2-5; D is perhaps TRBD1 or TRBD2 (5 bases each). V lost 8 bases to trimming and J lost 5 bases, with 18 bases between them. CDR3 length: 13 residues. Germline V CDR1 and CDR2: SQVTM, ANQGSEA. In DNA form, the CDR3 reads TGCAGCTTCGAGGGGCCCACAACCGAGACCCAGTACTTC. The encoded protein is CSFEGPTTETQYF.

CDR3 sequence: CASSLVGQGYYGYTF. CDR3 sequence (DNA): TGTGCCAGCAGCTTGGTAGGACAGGGGTACTATGGCTACACCTTC. This chain joins TRBV5-4 and TRBJ1-2; the match to TRBD1 covers 9 bases. Germline V CDR1 and CDR2: SGHNT, YYREEE (reference sequence). V lost 0 bases to trimming and J lost 3 bases; unmatched junction nucleotides: 3. The CDR3 runs to 15 residues.

The V call is TRBV19, the J call TRBJ1-5; TRBD1 is a possible D gene (6 bases). There are 16 residues in the CDR3. The V end lost 7 bases, the J end lost 5 bases, and 21 bases lay between the germline ends. CDR1 and CDR2 from the germline V gene are LNHDA and SQIVND (reference sequence). The chain's CDR3 is CASTIGGFGVYQPQHF. The CDR3 DNA sequence: TGTGCCAGTACCATAGGGGGGTTTGGGGTATATCAGCCCCAGCATTTT.

This clonotype was found once. V gene TRBV7-2 combines with J gene TRBJ2-3, with TRBD2 matching 11 bases. The CDR3 totals 15 residues. Germline values: CDR1 SGHTA, CDR2 FQGNSA. With V trimmed by 2 bases and J by 5 bases, 3 bases remained unmatched. Here the CDR3 reads CASSLMLAGGDTQYF. As DNA, the CDR3 is TGTGCCAGCAGCTTAATGCTAGCGGGAGGAGATACGCAGTATTTT.

As to this clonotype: Mismatch with germline at one junction end may stem from a read error. The chain employs TRBV29-1 and TRBJ2-7; 10 bases are shared with TRBD1. Germline CDR1 is SQVTM and CDR2 is ANQGSEA. CDR3 length: 14 residues. In DNA form, the CDR3 reads TGCAGCGTGGAAGGGGGACAGGGGATAAACGAGCAGTACTTC. Protein sequence: CSVEGGQGINEQYF.

As DNA, the CDR3 is TGTGCCAGCAGCGTAGATTCGAGCGCAGCCCAAGTTGGGACCCAGTACTTC. Translation gives CASSVDSSAAQVGTQYF. The chain joins TRBV9 to TRBJ2-5; D unresolved. The CDR3 has 17 residues. V was clipped by 0 bases and J by 7 bases, with 22 bases between them. From germline, CDR1 is SGDLS and CDR2 YYNGEE.

V is TRBV25-1 and J is TRBJ1-3, with a weak D call TRBD1 (6 bases). CDR1 and CDR2 (germline): MGHDK, SYGVNS. The ends were cut back, 6 bases at V and 4 bases at J, with 13 bases in the middle. This CDR3 has 14 amino acids. CDR3 coding DNA: TGTGCCAGCAGCCCAGGGGTCTCCGGAAACACCATATATTTT. This gives the protein CASSPGVSGNTIYF.

This chain uses TRBV12-3 or TRBV12-4 with TRBJ2-2; no clear D gene. The CDR3 spans 16 residues. Trimming removed 1 base from V and 1 base from J, with 10 bases in between. This chain's CDR3 is CASSLEPAVNTGELFF. The CDR3, as DNA: TGTGCCAGCAGTTTAGAACCAGCAGTGAACACCGGGGAGCTGTTTTTT.

The CDR3 DNA sequence: TGCAGCGTTGGGCTGGGATGGGGGGAGCTGTTTTTT. Encoded protein: CSVGLGWGELFF. V is TRBV29-1 and J is TRBJ2-2, with D unclear. Germline CDR1 reads SQVTM; CDR2 reads ANQGSEA. The CDR3 consists of 12 residues. V was shortened by 4 bases and J by 8 bases, with 11 bases between the two germline ends.

J is TRBJ2-5 and V is TRBV2, with TRBD1 matching over 9 bases. In germline, CDR1 is SNHLY, CDR2 FYNNEI. Germline trimming cut 6 bases from V and 5 bases from J; bases unmatched to any gene: 10. The CDR3 extends over 15 amino acids. CDR3 sequence reads: CASRSGQGELETQYF. In nucleotides, the CDR3 is TGTGCCAGCAGATCGGGACAGGGTGAGCTGGAGACCCAGTACTTC. The full variable domain, its missing parts supplied by reference TRBV2 and TRBJ2-5, is EPEVTQTPSHQVTQMGQEVILRCVPISNHLYFYWYRQILGQKVEFLVSFYNNEISEKSEIFDDQFSVERPDGSNFTLKIRSTKLEDSAMYFCASRSGQGELETQYFGPGTRLLVL.

V and J are TRBV4-2 and TRBJ2-5; D gene ambiguous. The germline V gene encodes CDR1 LGHNA and CDR2 YNFKEQ. The CDR3 extends over 16 amino acids. V was cut by 1 base and J by 2 bases, with 14 bases left in between. CDR3 DNA: TGTGCCAGCAGCCAAGGCCCGGCAGATGATCAAGAGACCCAGTACTTC. This sequence encodes CASSQGPADDQETQYF.

J is TRBJ2-7 and V is TRBV6-2 or TRBV6-3, with TRBD2 matching 12 bases. Germline CDR1 is MNHEY and CDR2 is SVGEGT. V was pared by 2 bases and J by 3 bases, with 17 bases of the junction left unmatched. The length of the CDR3 is 20 residues. In DNA, the CDR3 is TGTGCCAGCAGTTACGCCCCTACAACGGGAGGACTAGCGGGATACTACGAGCAGTACTTC. Translation gives CASSYAPTTGGLAGYYEQYF.

This rearrangement joins TRBV4-2 to TRBJ2-7, with 14 bases lining up with TRBD2. The V gene end was trimmed by 5 bases and the J gene end by 7 bases; junction bases not matched to a gene: 4. Germline CDR1 is LGHNA and CDR2 is YNFKEQ. This CDR3 has 14 residues. This CDR3 reads CASSGTSGSREQYF. CDR3 in DNA: TGTGCCAGCAGCGGGACTAGCGGGAGCCGGGAGCAGTACTTC.

This chain joins TRBV5-1 and TRBJ1-1; a weak D match, TRBD1 (5 bases). Trimming removed 0 bases from V and 0 bases from J, with 12 bases in between. In germline, CDR1 is SGHRS, CDR2 YFSETQ. The CDR3 length is 16 residues. CDR3 region: CASSLVGAGMNTEAFF. DNA of the CDR3: TGCGCCAGCAGCTTGGTAGGGGCAGGCATGAACACTGAAGCTTTCTTT.

This clonotype was observed once. The chain links TRBV9 to TRBJ2-1; no clear D. Per the germline V gene, CDR1 is SGDLS and CDR2 is YYNGEE. This CDR3 spans 16 amino acids. Between the trimmed V and J ends, which lost 0 bases and 0 bases, there was a span of 10 bases. The CDR3 DNA is TGTGCCAGCAGCGTAGAAGCCTCAAGCTCCTACAATGAGCAGTTCTTC. It encodes CASSVEASSSYNEQFF.

J is TRBJ2-7 and V is TRBV29-1; 8 bases are shared with TRBD1. J was trimmed by 0 bases and V by 5 bases; bases with no gene match: 3. CDR3 length: 13 amino acids. Germline lookup yields CDR1 SQVTM and CDR2 ANQGSEA. DNA for the CDR3: TGCAGCGTTAGACAGGGGTCCTCCTACGAGCAGTACTTC. Translation gives CSVRQGSSYEQYF.

This clonotype came up once. V and J are TRBV27 and TRBJ2-1, with D perhaps TRBD2 (5 bases). The germline V gene has CDR1 MNHEY and CDR2 SMNVEV (reference sequence). With 6 bases removed from V and 5 bases from J, the gap between germline ends came to 17 bases. This CDR3 comprises 15 residues. CDR3 nucleotides: TGTGCCAGCAGCCTTCCCACGGGGAAGGACAATGAGCAGTTCTTC. Amino acids: CASSLPTGKDNEQFF.

The chain links TRBV2 to TRBJ2-7; D call uncertain. Germline CDR1 SNHLY, CDR2 FYNNEI. Trimming took off 2 bases at V and 4 bases at J, with 6 bases between the two ends. CDR3 length: 12 residues. Written as DNA, the CDR3 is TGTGCCAGCAGTGAACGGCCTTACGAGCAGTACTTC. It specifies CASSERPYEQYF.

The genes are TRBV3-1 and TRBJ1-1, with D perhaps matching TRBD1 (6 bases). From germline, CDR1 is LGHDT and CDR2 YNNKEL (reference sequence). The CDR3 consists of 13 residues. With 6 bases removed from V and 1 base from J, the gap between germline ends came to 9 bases. Here the CDR3 DNA reads TGTGCCAGCAGACAGGGAACGAACACTGAAGCTTTCTTT. Translating it yields CASRQGTNTEAFF. Using reference TRBV3-1 and TRBJ1-1 for the parts outside the CDR3, the full variable domain is DTAVSQTPKYLVTQMGNDKSIKCEQNLGHDTMYWYKQDSKKFLKIMFSYNNKELIINETVPNRFSPKSPDKAHLNLHINSLELGDSAVYFCASRQGTNTEAFFGQGTRLTVV.

The chain combines TRBV29-1 with TRBJ2-3; 10 positions match TRBD2. The trim removed 6 bases at V and 4 bases at J, leaving 1 base unmatched. The germline gives CDR1 SQVTM, CDR2 ANQGSEA. The CDR3 runs 12 residues. The CDR3 DNA sequence: TGCAGCGTCCTAGCGGGAGCAGATACGCAGTATTTT. Residues: CSVLAGADTQYF.